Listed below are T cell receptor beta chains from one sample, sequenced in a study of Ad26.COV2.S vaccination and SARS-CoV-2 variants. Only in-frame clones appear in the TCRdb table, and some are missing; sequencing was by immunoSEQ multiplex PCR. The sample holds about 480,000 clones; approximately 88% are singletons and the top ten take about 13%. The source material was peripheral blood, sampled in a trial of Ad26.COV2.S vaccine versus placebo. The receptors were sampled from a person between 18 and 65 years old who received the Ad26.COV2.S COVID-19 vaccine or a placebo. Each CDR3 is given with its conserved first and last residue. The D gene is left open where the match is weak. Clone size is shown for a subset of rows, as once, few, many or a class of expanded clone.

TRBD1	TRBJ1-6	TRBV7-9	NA	TGTGCCAGCAGCCTACGACAGGGAGATGGTAATTCACCCCTCCACTTT	CASSLRQGDGNSPLHF
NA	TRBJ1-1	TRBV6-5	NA	TGTGCCAGCAGAAAGACAGTGAACACTGAAGCTTTCTTT	CASRKTVNTEAFF
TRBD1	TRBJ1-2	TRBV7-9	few	TGTGCCAGCAGCCCCCGACCGGGACAGGGGTTCTATGGCTACACCTTC	CASSPRPGQGFYGYTF
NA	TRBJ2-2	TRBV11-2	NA	TGTGCCAGCAGCTTAGTGGCTGGCACCGGGGAGCTGTTTTTT	CASSLVAGTGELFF
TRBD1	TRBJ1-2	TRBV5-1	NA	TGCGCCAGCAGCTTGGGCACAGGGGATGGCTACACCTTC	CASSLGTGDGYTF
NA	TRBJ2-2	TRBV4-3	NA	TGCGCCAGCAGCCGTATTGAGTGGGCCGGGGAGCTGTTTTTT	CASSRIEWAGELFF
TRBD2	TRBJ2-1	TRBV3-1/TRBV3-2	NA	TGTGCCAGCAGCCAAGCCCTAGCGGGAGGGAACAATGAGCAGTTCTTC	CASSQALAGGNNEQFF
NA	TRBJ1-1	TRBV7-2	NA	TGTGCCAGCAGCTGGGTCGGGTTTAGGAACACTGAAGCTTTCTTT	CASSWVGFRNTEAFF
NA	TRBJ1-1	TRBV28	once	TGTGCCAGCAGTCGGTGGAACACTGAAGCTTTCTTT	CASSRWNTEAFF
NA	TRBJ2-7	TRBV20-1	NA	TGCAGTGCCCGATCCTACGAGCAGTACTTC	CSARSYEQYF
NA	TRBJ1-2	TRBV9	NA	TGTGCCAGCGAGGGGGTGTACTATGGCTACACCTTC	CASEGVYYGYTF
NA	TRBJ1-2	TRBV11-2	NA	TGTGCCAGCAGCTTAGGGGGGAGCTATGGCTACACCTTC	CASSLGGSYGYTF
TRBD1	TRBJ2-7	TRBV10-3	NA	TGTGCCATCAGTGAGTCGGGAGACCCAAAGGGGTCCCGGGACAGTTACGAGCAGTACTTC	CAISESGDPKGSRDSYEQYF
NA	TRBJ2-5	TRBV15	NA	TGTGCCACCAGCAGGCCCCAAGAGACCCAGTACTTC	CATSRPQETQYF
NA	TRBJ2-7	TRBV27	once	TGTGCCAGCAGTTTAGCCCCCACAGGGTCTGGAGAGCAGTACTTC	CASSLAPTGSGEQYF
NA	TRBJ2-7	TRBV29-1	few	TGCAGCGGGGGAATGAGTTCTGGATACGAGCAGTACTTC	CSGGMSSGYEQYF
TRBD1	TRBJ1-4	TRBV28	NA	TGTGCCAGCAGTTCAGGGGACAGGGTAATGACTAATGAAAAACTGTTTTTT	CASSSGDRVMTNEKLFF
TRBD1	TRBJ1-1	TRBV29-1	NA	TGCAGCGTCGTACAGGGGTACACTGAAGCTTTCTTT	CSVVQGYTEAFF
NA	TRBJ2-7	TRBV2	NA	TGTGCCAGCAGGGTTCTCTTTGACAGGAACTTC	CASRVLFDRNF
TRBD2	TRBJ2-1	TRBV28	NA	TGTGCCAGCAGCTTAGCGGGAGGGCCCCTCAATGAGCAGTTCTTC	CASSLAGGPLNEQFF
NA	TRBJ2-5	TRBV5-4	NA	TGTGCCAGCAGCTTGGGAGGGTGGCAAGAGACCCAGTACTTC	CASSLGGWQETQYF
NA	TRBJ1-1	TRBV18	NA	TGTGCCAGCTCACTCTTTTCAAGCTTGGGGACTGAAGCTTTCTTT	CASSLFSSLGTEAFF
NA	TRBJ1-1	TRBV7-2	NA	TGTGCCAGCAGCAGACAGCTGAACATGAACACTGAAGCTTTCTTT	CASSRQLNMNTEAFF
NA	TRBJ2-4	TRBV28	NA	TGTGCCAGCAGGGAGCTAGCCAAAAACATTCAGTACTTC	CASRELAKNIQYF
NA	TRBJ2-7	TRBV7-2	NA	TGTGCCAGCAGCTTAGGTTCCTACGAGCAGTACTTC	CASSLGSYEQYF
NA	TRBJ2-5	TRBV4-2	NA	TGTGCCAGCAGCACCCCGCTCCAAGAGACCCAGTACTTC	CASSTPLQETQYF
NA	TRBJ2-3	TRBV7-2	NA	TGTGCCAGCAGCCCGGAATTCACAGATACGCAGTATTTT	CASSPEFTDTQYF
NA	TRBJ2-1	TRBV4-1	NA	TGCGCCAGCAGCCAAGATTGGGGGCAAAACAGGGCATCCTACAATGAGCAGTTCTTC	CASSQDWGQNRASYNEQFF
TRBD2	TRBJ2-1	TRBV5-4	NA	TGTGCCAGCAGCCTTGGCACAGCGGGAGTAGGGGTCGGGCAGTTCTTC	CASSLGTAGVGVGQFF
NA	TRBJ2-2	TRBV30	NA	TGTGCCTGGAGTACGGGAGCCACCGGGGAGCTGTTTTTT	CAWSTGATGELFF
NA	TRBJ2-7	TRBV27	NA	TGTGCCAGCAGTTTACAGGGAAAAGACGAGCAGTACTTC	CASSLQGKDEQYF
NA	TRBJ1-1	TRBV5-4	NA	TGTGCCAGCAGCCCCACTCCGGACCGGATCACTGAAGCTTTCTTT	CASSPTPDRITEAFF
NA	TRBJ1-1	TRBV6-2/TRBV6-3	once	TGTGCCAGCAGTCCCTCTCCCCCCGGTCTGGCCCAGGCTTTCTTT	CASSPSPPGLAQAFF
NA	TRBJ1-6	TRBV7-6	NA	TGTGCCAGCAGCTTCCGTCCGGGGAGGGATAATTCACCCCTCCACTTT	CASSFRPGRDNSPLHF
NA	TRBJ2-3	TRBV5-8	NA	TGTGCCAGCAGCAGGGCTTGGACAGATACGCAGTATTTT	CASSRAWTDTQYF
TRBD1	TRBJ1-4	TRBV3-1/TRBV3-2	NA	TGTGCCAGCAGCCAAGTTCAGGGGGGGCGGGTTGAAAAACTGTTTTTT	CASSQVQGGRVEKLFF
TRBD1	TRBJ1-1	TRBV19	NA	TGTGCCAGTAGACCCGGGACAGGGGCCAGGAACACTGAAGCTTTCTTT	CASRPGTGARNTEAFF
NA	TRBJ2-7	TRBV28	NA	TGTGCCAGCAGGGAACCTGGCGGGGGCGTTAGTGAGCAGTACTTC	CASREPGGGVSEQYF
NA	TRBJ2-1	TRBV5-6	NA	TGTGCCAGCAGCTTGGTGTCCGGGAGCCAGTTCTTC	CASSLVSGSQFF
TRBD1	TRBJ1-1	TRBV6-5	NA	TGTGCCAGCAGGACAGGGGCTGAAGCTTTCTTT	CASRTGAEAFF
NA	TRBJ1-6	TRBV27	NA	TGTGCCAGCACTTTTAGAGACGGGAGGAATTCACCCCTCCACTTT	CASTFRDGRNSPLHF
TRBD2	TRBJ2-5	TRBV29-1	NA	TGCAGCGGCGGGACTAGTCTCCAAGAGACCCAGTACTTC	CSGGTSLQETQYF
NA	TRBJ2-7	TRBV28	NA	TGTGCCAGCAGTTTCTTCGGGACGGAGACCTACGAGCAGTACTTC	CASSFFGTETYEQYF
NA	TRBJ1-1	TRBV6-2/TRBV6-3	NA	TGTGCCAGCAGTTACCGGGTTGATAACACTGAAGCTTTCTTT	CASSYRVDNTEAFF
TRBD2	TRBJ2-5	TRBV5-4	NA	TGTGCCAGCAGCTTTCGCGGGAGGGCCGCCCTTGGAGAGACCCAGTACTTC	CASSFRGRAALGETQYF
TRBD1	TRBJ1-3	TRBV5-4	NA	TGTGCCAGCAGCTTGGACCCCTGGACAGGGACTGGAAACACCATATATTTT	CASSLDPWTGTGNTIYF
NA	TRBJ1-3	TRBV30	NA	TGTGCCTGGAGTGATATACAGGGCTCTGGAAACACCATATATTTT	CAWSDIQGSGNTIYF
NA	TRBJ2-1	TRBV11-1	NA	TGTGCCAGCAGCTTATCTCTGAACAATGAGCAGTTCTTC	CASSLSLNNEQFF
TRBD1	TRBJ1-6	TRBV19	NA	TGTGCCACCAACAGGGGGAATTCACCCCTCCACTTT	CATNRGNSPLHF
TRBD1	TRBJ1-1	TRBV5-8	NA	TGTGCCAGCAGCTCGCAGGGGGGGAACACTGAAGCTTTCTTT	CASSSQGGNTEAFF
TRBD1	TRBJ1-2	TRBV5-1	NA	TGCGCCAGCAGCTTGGGGCAGGGGGACCCCTATGGCTACACCTTC	CASSLGQGDPYGYTF
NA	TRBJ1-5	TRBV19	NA	TGTGCCAGTATTAATCAGGGGACGAATCAGCCCCAGCATTTT	CASINQGTNQPQHF
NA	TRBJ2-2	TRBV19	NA	TGTGCCAGTAGTATCCAGGGGCCCGGGGAGCTGTTTTTT	CASSIQGPGELFF